This is a list of T cell receptor beta chains from one sample in a study of blood T cell repertoires in COVID-19. Assay used: immunoSEQ multiplex PCR; TCRdb lists only in-frame clones, some missing. The table has more than 110,000 clones, roughly 78% seen once. The source material was peripheral blood. The receptors originated from a man aged 55-75 years with acute or convalescent COVID-19. Each CDR3 is given with its conserved first and last residue. Each record gives: V gene, J gene, CDR3 length, CDR3 protein.

V: TRBV7-9; J: TRBJ1-2; length: 14; CDR3: CASSFFGGDYGYTF
V: TRBV7-8; J: TRBJ1-5; length: 17; CDR3: CASSPGRGRGSNQPQHF
V: TRBV4-2; J: TRBJ2-1; length: 17; CDR3: CASSSRGGEGSYNEQFF
V: TRBV19; J: TRBJ1-3; length: 15; CDR3: CASSIEGRTGNTIYF
V: TRBV28; J: TRBJ2-7; length: 12; CDR3: CASGQGAYEQYF
V: TRBV28; J: TRBJ2-2; length: 14; CDR3: CASSLDSGTGELFF
V: TRBV23-1; J: TRBJ1-1; length: 16; CDR3: CASSQGFFPQGKEAFF
V: TRBV7-9; J: TRBJ2-2; length: 14; CDR3: CASSPSHSTGELFF
V: TRBV11-2; J: TRBJ2-5; length: 15; CDR3: CASSLGPGGQETQYF
V: TRBV6-2/TRBV6-3; J: TRBJ1-1; length: 13; CDR3: CASSYDRQIEAFF
V: TRBV30; J: TRBJ2-5; length: 14; CDR3: CAGSWGGAVETQYF
V: TRBV5-5; J: TRBJ2-1; length: 14; CDR3: CASMAEHSYNEQFF
V: TRBV5-1; J: TRBJ1-2; length: 12; CDR3: CASSLGQDGYTF
V: TRBV30; J: TRBJ2-7; length: 13; CDR3: CAWTSGTVYEQYF
V: TRBV15; J: TRBJ1-2; length: 12; CDR3: CATSSGAYGYTF
V: TRBV7-9; J: TRBJ1-2; length: 15; CDR3: CASSKRREANYGYTF
V: TRBV7-9; J: TRBJ1-6; length: 17; CDR3: CASSPTSLGGTNSPLHF
V: TRBV4-2; J: TRBJ1-4; length: 14; CDR3: CASSLQGGGEKLFF
V: TRBV24-1; J: TRBJ2-1; length: 17; CDR3: CATSDFAPGQTYNEQFF
V: TRBV30; J: TRBJ1-1; length: 14; CDR3: CAWGGGTMNTEAFF
V: TRBV29-1; J: TRBJ1-5; length: 15; CDR3: CSALVVGSVNQPQHF
V: TRBV6-1; J: TRBJ1-2; length: 13; CDR3: CASSEVLGDGYTF
V: TRBV18; J: TRBJ2-5; length: 15; CDR3: CASSSPGLYQETQYF
V: TRBV28; J: TRBJ2-5; length: 16; CDR3: CASSYPASIAQETQYF
V: TRBV19; J: TRBJ2-3; length: 15; CDR3: CASSIAAGPTDTQYF
V: TRBV4-3; J: TRBJ1-2; length: 20; CDR3: CASSQDRSSSVEGSIYGYTF
V: TRBV7-9; J: TRBJ2-3; length: 15; CDR3: CASTPLAGGTDTQYF
V: TRBV30; J: TRBJ2-1; length: 17; CDR3: CAWSVRRTSGSKREQFF
V: TRBV4-3; J: TRBJ2-5; length: 14; CDR3: CASSLDRVQETQYF
V: TRBV12-3/TRBV12-4; J: TRBJ2-7; length: 13; CDR3: CASSLRQGDEQYF
V: TRBV4-3; J: TRBJ2-7; length: 17; CDR3: CASSQGPSLAGGREQYF
V: TRBV4-2; J: TRBJ2-7; length: 14; CDR3: CASSQDIAFYEQYF
V: TRBV7-8; J: TRBJ2-7; length: 14; CDR3: CASSPMLGANEQYF
V: TRBV28; J: TRBJ1-2; length: 12; CDR3: CASHYRNYGYTF
V: TRBV5-1; J: TRBJ1-1; length: 12; CDR3: CASSLTDTEAFF
V: TRBV27; J: TRBJ2-5; length: 15; CDR3: CASSLSRAGGETQYF
V: TRBV2; J: TRBJ2-2; length: 17; CDR3: CASTSDGGWDNTGELFF
V: TRBV5-1; J: TRBJ1-1; length: 16; CDR3: CASSPSGNPGSTEAFF
V: TRBV6-1; J: TRBJ2-1; length: 15; CDR3: CASSEVRGSYNEQFF
V: TRBV6-2/TRBV6-3; J: TRBJ2-7; length: 14; CDR3: CASSPGLLPYEQYF
V: TRBV7-8; J: TRBJ2-2; length: 17; CDR3: CASSFPDRLADTGELFF
V: TRBV5-4; J: TRBJ2-3; length: 15; CDR3: CASSLQGGSTDTQYF